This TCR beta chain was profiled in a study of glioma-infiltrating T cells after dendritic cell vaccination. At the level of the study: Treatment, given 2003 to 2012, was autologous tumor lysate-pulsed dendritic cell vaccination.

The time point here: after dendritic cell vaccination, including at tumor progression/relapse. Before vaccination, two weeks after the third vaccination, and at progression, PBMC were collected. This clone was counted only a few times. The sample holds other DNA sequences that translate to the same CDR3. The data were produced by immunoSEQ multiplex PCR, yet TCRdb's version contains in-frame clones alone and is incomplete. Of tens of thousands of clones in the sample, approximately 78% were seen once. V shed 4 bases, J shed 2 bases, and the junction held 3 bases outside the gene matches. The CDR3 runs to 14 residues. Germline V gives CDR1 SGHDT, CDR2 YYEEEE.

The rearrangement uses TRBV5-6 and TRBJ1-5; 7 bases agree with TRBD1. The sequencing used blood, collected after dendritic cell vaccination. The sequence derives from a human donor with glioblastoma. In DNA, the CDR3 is TGTGCCAGCAGCCGAACAGGGGGCAATCAGCCCCAGCATTTT. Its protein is CASSRTGGNQPQHF.